The rows below give T cell receptor beta chains drawn from one sample of a study of PD-L1 blockade in urothelial cancer. Using immunoSEQ multiplex PCR, the repertoire was profiled, and TCRdb retains in-frame clones only, with some absent. The table has around 50,000 clones, 84% seen once; the top ten hold 1% to 1.5%. Sequenced material: PBMCs, taken around atezolizumab (anti-PD-L1) treatment. The receptors shown here come from a man aged 50 or older with urothelial cancer. Both conserved end residues are part of each CDR3. D genes are given only for firm matches. Some rows have no size entry. The others give once, few or many, or a class for an expanded clone.

cdr3_aa	cdr3_nt	clone_size	v_call	j_call	d_call
CATDGRLASTGELFF	TGTGCCACCGACGGGAGACTAGCTTCTACCGGGGAGCTGTTTTTT	NA	TRBV28	TRBJ2-2	TRBD2
CASSLLQETQYF	TGTGCCAGCAGCCTGTTACAAGAGACCCAGTACTTC	NA	TRBV7-6	TRBJ2-5	NA
CASSLEKGSYEQYF	TGTGCCAGCAGCTTAGAAAAAGGGAGCTACGAGCAGTACTTC	NA	TRBV7-6	TRBJ2-7	NA
CASSLGSGRGTDTQYF	TGTGCCAGCAGCTTGGGTAGCGGGAGAGGCACAGATACGCAGTATTTT	few	TRBV11-2	TRBJ2-3	TRBD2
CASSFAIVVGEQYF	TGTGCCAGCAGTTTCGCAATTGTGGTCGGCGAGCAGTACTTC	NA	TRBV28	TRBJ2-7	NA
CASSTGADGYTF	TGCGCCAGCAGCACAGGGGCTGATGGCTACACCTTC	NA	TRBV5-1	TRBJ1-2	TRBD1
CASSLAGTGGLFPHSGNTIYF	TGTGCCAGCAGCTTAGCAGGGACAGGGGGATTGTTTCCCCACTCTGGAAACACCATATATTTT	NA	TRBV7-8	TRBJ1-3	TRBD1
CASSIAGRNYGYTF	TGTGCCAGTAGTATAGCAGGAAGGAATTATGGCTACACCTTC	NA	TRBV19	TRBJ1-2	NA
CASSPRGDRNNEQYF	TGTGCCAGCAGCCCAAGGGGGGACAGAAACAACGAGCAGTACTTC	NA	TRBV27	TRBJ2-7	NA
CASSEPADTQYF	TGTGCCAGCAGTGAACCAGCGGATACGCAGTATTTT	NA	TRBV25-1	TRBJ2-3	NA
CASSLRLAGTTDTQYF	TGCGCCAGCAGCCTCCGACTAGCGGGGACGACAGATACGCAGTATTTT	NA	TRBV5-1	TRBJ2-3	TRBD2
CASSFPYPGGYNEQFF	TGTGCCAGCAGTTTTCCGTATCCGGGAGGGTACAATGAGCAGTTCTTC	NA	TRBV27	TRBJ2-1	TRBD2
CASSLNRGQGNQPQHF	TGTGCCAGCAGCTTGAACAGGGGGCAGGGCAATCAGCCCCAGCATTTT	NA	TRBV5-6	TRBJ1-5	TRBD1
CASSVPGTNEKLFF	TGTGCCAGCAGTGTGCCAGGGACTAATGAAAAACTGTTTTTT	few	TRBV6-1	TRBJ1-4	NA
CASLGERTNTNYGYTF	TGTGCCAGCCTCGGGGAACGAACAAATACTAACTATGGCTACACCTTC	NA	TRBV25-1	TRBJ1-2	NA
CASSVGGHSNQPQHF	TGTGCCAGCAGCGTAGGAGGACATAGCAATCAGCCCCAGCATTTT	NA	TRBV9	TRBJ1-5	NA
CAISSPGTSTEQFF	TGTGCCATCAGTTCCCCCGGGACTAGCACAGAGCAGTTCTTC	NA	TRBV10-3	TRBJ2-1	TRBD2
CASSFRTDMNTGELFF	TGCGCCAGCAGCTTCCGGACAGACATGAACACCGGGGAGCTGTTTTTT	NA	TRBV5-1	TRBJ2-2	NA
CASSSRLAAITDTQYF	TGTGCCAGCAGCTCGAGACTAGCGGCTATCACAGATACGCAGTATTTT	NA	TRBV7-2	TRBJ2-3	TRBD2
CASSEFPHGGTAKNIQYF	TGTGCCAGCAGTGAATTTCCTCACGGGGGTACAGCCAAAAACATTCAGTACTTC	once	TRBV6-1	TRBJ2-4	NA
CASSFRQGNEKLFF	TGTGCCAGCAGCTTTCGACAGGGTAATGAAAAACTGTTTTTT	NA	TRBV7-8	TRBJ1-4	TRBD1
CAIRKDRNTDTQYF	TGTGCCATCAGAAAGGACAGAAACACAGATACGCAGTATTTT	NA	TRBV10-3	TRBJ2-3	NA
CASSQDFGLGSGNTIYF	TGTGCCAGCAGCCAAGATTTCGGGTTAGGCTCTGGAAACACCATATATTTT	NA	TRBV4-2	TRBJ1-3	NA
CAWSVRGSGNQPQHF	TGTGCCTGGAGTGTACGAGGTAGTGGCAATCAGCCCCAGCATTTT	once	TRBV30	TRBJ1-5	NA
CASSLSAGSMWPQHF	TGTGCCAGCAGTTTATCGGCAGGATCTATGTGGCCCCAGCATTTT	NA	TRBV27	TRBJ1-5	NA
CASSQGTNNQPQHF	TGTGCCAGCTCACAGGGGACAAACAATCAGCCCCAGCATTTT	NA	TRBV18	TRBJ1-5	NA
CASSQVIRGRSYEQYF	TGTGCCAGCAGCCAAGTCATAAGGGGCCGCTCCTACGAGCAGTACTTC	once	TRBV4-2	TRBJ2-7	NA
CASSESRQGIAKNIQYF	TGCGCCAGCAGTGAGTCGCGGCAGGGAATAGCCAAAAACATTCAGTACTTC	NA	TRBV10-1	TRBJ2-4	NA
CASLLHPNTEAFF	TGTGCCAGCTTATTACACCCGAACACTGAAGCTTTCTTT	NA	TRBV7-3	TRBJ1-1	NA
CASTPRPYTDTQYF	TGTGCCAGCACTCCGAGGCCCTATACAGATACGCAGTATTTT	NA	TRBV27	TRBJ2-3	NA
CAWTGTGVYEQYF	TGTGCCTGGACCGGGACAGGGGTCTACGAGCAGTACTTC	NA	TRBV30	TRBJ2-7	TRBD1
CASERLPPGLAEKYYPGSYNEQFF	TGTGCCAGCGAGCGCCTCCCTCCTGGACTAGCGGAAAAATATTACCCCGGCTCCTACAATGAGCAGTTCTTC	NA	TRBV28	TRBJ2-1	TRBD2
CASSFVSFNSPLHF	TGTGCCAGCAGTTTTGTATCCTTCAATTCACCCCTCCACTTT	NA	TRBV27	TRBJ1-6	NA
CASSVTVTYSGANVLTF	TGTGCCAGTAGCGTTACAGTGACCTACTCTGGGGCCAACGTCCTGACTTTC	NA	TRBV19	TRBJ2-6	NA
CASSVVPGVYGYTF	TGTGCCAGCAGCGTAGTTCCAGGGGTCTATGGCTACACCTTC	NA	TRBV9	TRBJ1-2	NA
CASRPGAQATDTQYF	TGTGCCAGCAGACCAGGGGCACAGGCCACAGATACGCAGTATTTT	once	TRBV7-6	TRBJ2-3	NA
CASSHSGVNTGELFF	TGTGCCAGCAGTCACAGCGGGGTGAACACCGGGGAGCTGTTTTTT	NA	TRBV6-5	TRBJ2-2	TRBD2
CASTGSTASGGAHEQFF	TGTGCCAGCACCGGTTCGACCGCTAGCGGGGGGGCACATGAGCAGTTCTTC	NA	TRBV9	TRBJ2-1	TRBD2
CASRQQGSHEQYF	TGCGCCAGCAGACAACAGGGTAGCCACGAGCAGTACTTC	once	TRBV4-1	TRBJ2-7	NA
CASSATGGTSNEQFF	TGCGCCAGCAGCGCCACGGGAGGGACTAGCAATGAGCAGTTCTTC	NA	TRBV5-1	TRBJ2-1	TRBD2
CAWSATGYEQYF	TGTGCCTGGAGTGCGACTGGCTACGAGCAGTACTTC	NA	TRBV30	TRBJ2-7	NA
CASTMTGGITEAFF	TGCGCCAGCACAATGACAGGGGGCATCACTGAAGCTTTCTTT	NA	TRBV5-1	TRBJ1-1	TRBD1
CASSLPVGGSSGANVLTF	TGTGCCAGCAGTTTGCCGGTGGGGGGTAGCTCTGGGGCCAACGTCCTGACTTTC	NA	TRBV28	TRBJ2-6	NA
CASSATGKRTDTQYF	TGTGCCAGCAGTGCGACTGGAAAACGCACAGATACGCAGTATTTT	NA	TRBV27	TRBJ2-3	NA
CAWSVLQNYGYTF	TGTGCCTGGAGTGTCCTACAGAACTATGGCTACACCTTC	NA	TRBV30	TRBJ1-2	NA
CASSLGSQSREETQYF	TGTGCCAGCAGCTTAGGGTCCCAGAGCCGGGAAGAGACCCAGTACTTC	NA	TRBV7-2	TRBJ2-5	NA
CASSPLGGVSNIQYF	TGTGCCAGCAGTCCCCTCGGGGGAGTATCGAACATTCAGTACTTC	NA	TRBV27	TRBJ2-4	NA
CAWGTRGRTDTQYF	TGTGCCTGGGGGACTAGGGGCCGCACAGATACGCAGTATTTT	NA	TRBV30	TRBJ2-3	TRBD2
CAWGPGLRGNEQYF	TGTGCCTGGGGGCCGGGACTCCGGGGAAACGAGCAGTACTTC	once	TRBV30	TRBJ2-7	NA
CASSFDRGILNSPLHF	TGTGCCAGCAGTTTTGACAGGGGAATCCTCAATTCACCCCTCCACTTT	NA	TRBV27	TRBJ1-6	TRBD1
CAWSVRHRGGYEQYF	TGTGCCTGGAGTGTCCGTCACAGGGGTGGCTACGAGCAGTACTTC	NA	TRBV30	TRBJ2-7	TRBD1
CASGLSGYGELFF	TGTGCTAGTGGTTTGAGCGGGTACGGGGAGCTGTTTTTT	NA	TRBV12-5	TRBJ2-2	NA
CASSRGFMNTEAFF	TGTGCCAGCAGTCGGGGGTTCATGAACACTGAAGCTTTCTTT	NA	TRBV27	TRBJ1-1	NA
CASSWRSGELFF	TGCGCCAGCAGCTGGAGATCCGGGGAGCTGTTTTTT	NA	TRBV5-1	TRBJ2-2	NA